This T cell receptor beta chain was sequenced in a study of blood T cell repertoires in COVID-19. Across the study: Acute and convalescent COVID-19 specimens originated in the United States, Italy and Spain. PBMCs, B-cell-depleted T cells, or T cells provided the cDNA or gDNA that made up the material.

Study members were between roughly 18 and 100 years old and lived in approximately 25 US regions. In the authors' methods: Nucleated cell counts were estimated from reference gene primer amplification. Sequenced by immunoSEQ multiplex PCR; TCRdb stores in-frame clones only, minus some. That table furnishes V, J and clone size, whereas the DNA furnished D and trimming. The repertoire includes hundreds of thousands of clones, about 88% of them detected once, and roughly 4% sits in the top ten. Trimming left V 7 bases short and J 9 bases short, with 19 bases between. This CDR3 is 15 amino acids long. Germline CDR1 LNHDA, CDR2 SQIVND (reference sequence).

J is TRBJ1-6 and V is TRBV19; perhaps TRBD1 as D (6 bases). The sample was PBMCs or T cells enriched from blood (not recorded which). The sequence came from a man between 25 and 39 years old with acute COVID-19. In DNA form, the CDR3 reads TGTGCCAGTAAAGAGGGTCCGGGGGGCGGTTCACCCCTCCACTTT. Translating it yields CASKEGPGGGSPLHF.